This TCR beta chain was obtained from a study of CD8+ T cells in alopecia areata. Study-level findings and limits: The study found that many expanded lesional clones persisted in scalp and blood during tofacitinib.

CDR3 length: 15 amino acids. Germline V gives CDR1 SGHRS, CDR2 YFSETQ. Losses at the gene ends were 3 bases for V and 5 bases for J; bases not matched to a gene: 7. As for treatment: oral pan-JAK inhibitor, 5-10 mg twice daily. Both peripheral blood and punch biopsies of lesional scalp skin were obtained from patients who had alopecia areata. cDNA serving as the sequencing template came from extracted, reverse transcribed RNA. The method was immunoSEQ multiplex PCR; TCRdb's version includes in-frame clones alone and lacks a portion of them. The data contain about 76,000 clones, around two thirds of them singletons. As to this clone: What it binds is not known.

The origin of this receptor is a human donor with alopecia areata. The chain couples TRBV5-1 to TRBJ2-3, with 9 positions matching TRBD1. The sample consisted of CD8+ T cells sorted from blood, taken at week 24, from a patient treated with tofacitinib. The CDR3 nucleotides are TGCGCCAGCAGCTGGGGGACAGGGAACAGAGATACGCAGTATTTT. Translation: CASSWGTGNRDTQYF.